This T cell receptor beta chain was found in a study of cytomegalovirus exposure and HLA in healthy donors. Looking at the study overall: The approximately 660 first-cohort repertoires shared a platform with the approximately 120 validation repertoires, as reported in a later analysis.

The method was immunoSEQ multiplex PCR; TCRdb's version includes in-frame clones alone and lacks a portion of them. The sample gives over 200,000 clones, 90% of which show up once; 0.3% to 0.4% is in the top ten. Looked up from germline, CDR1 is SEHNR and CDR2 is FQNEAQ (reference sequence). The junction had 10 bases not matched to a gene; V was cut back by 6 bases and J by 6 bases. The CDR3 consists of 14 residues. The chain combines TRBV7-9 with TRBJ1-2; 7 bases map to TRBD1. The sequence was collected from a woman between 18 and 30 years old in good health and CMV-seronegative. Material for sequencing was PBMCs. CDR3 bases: TGTGCCAGCAGAAAGGGACAGCTGGGGGATGGCTACACCTTC. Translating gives CASRKGQLGDGYTF.